This T cell receptor beta chain was observed in a study of blood T cells in healthy people across ages. Study findings and constraints: Per million T cells, TCR beta diversity dropped about linearly as age rose.

With regard to this clonotype: As yet, its antigen is unknown.

CDR3 size: 17 residues. Trimming cost V 3 bases and J 6 bases; bases outside gene matches: 14. Combining a sample-barcoded 5' primer with a J-beta primer mix, a second PCR ran for roughly 6 to 12 cycles. TCRdb used MiXCR to reprocess the 5' RACE reads, holding one entry per CDR3 protein. Of 1,100,000 or so distinct CDR3 sequences in the sample, 35% to 50% were seen once. The sequence came from an older woman in good health. This sequence joins TRBV23-1 and TRBJ2-1; 7 bases line up with TRBD2. TRBV23-1 counts as an open reading frame of uncertain function. Sequencing was performed on blood. CDR3 coding DNA: TGCGCCAGCAGTCAGGAACAACGACTAGCTTTTGGCAATGAGCAGTTCTTC. Translation: CASSQEQRLAFGNEQFF.